These T cell receptor beta chains were read from a single sample in a study of T cells in Graves' hyperthyroidism and ophthalmopathy. TCRdb called the multiplex PCR reads again in MiXCR, with one record for every CDR3 protein. The sample has 550,000 to 650,000 distinct CDR3 sequences; around 15% are singletons. The sample consisted of blood. The receptors derive from a woman between 40 and 50 years old with Graves' hyperthyroidism. CDR3s include the opening cysteine and the closing phenylalanine or tryptophan. The order of the fields is V gene, J gene, clone size, D gene, CDR3 length, CDR3 protein, CDR3 DNA. The D gene is left open where the match is weak. The listing skips clone size in some rows; elsewhere it reads once, few, many or a size class.

v_call: TRBV24-1; j_call: TRBJ2-3; clone_size: many; d_call: TRBD1; cdr3_length: 15; cdr3_aa: CATSGQGKVPDTQYF; cdr3_nt: TGTGCCACCAGTGGACAGGGAAAGGTGCCAGATACGCAGTATTTT
v_call: TRBV3-1; j_call: TRBJ1-2; clone_size: -; d_call: -; cdr3_length: 13; cdr3_aa: CASSQAHVYGYTF; cdr3_nt: TGTGCCAGCAGCCAAGCACACGTCTATGGCTACACCTTC
v_call: TRBV20-1; j_call: TRBJ2-7; clone_size: many; d_call: TRBD2; cdr3_length: 16; cdr3_aa: CSARGVAGGMTYEQYF; cdr3_nt: TGCAGTGCTAGAGGGGTGGCGGGAGGGATGACCTACGAGCAGTACTTC
v_call: TRBV3-1; j_call: TRBJ2-1; clone_size: many; d_call: -; cdr3_length: 12; cdr3_aa: CASSLRGGEQFF; cdr3_nt: TGTGCCAGCAGCCTCAGGGGGGGCGAGCAGTTCTTC
v_call: TRBV4-1; j_call: TRBJ2-7; clone_size: few; d_call: -; cdr3_length: 15; cdr3_aa: CASSQERVSIYEQYF; cdr3_nt: TGCGCCAGCAGCCAAGAACGAGTCAGCATCTACGAGCAGTACTTC
v_call: TRBV20-1; j_call: TRBJ2-3; clone_size: many; d_call: -; cdr3_length: 12; cdr3_aa: CSARDPQDTQYF; cdr3_nt: TGCAGTGCTAGAGACCCCCAGGATACGCAGTATTTT
v_call: TRBV18; j_call: TRBJ1-2; clone_size: many; d_call: TRBD1; cdr3_length: 15; cdr3_aa: CASSPGGTASYGYTF; cdr3_nt: TGTGCCAGCTCACCAGGGGGGACAGCGAGCTATGGCTACACCTTC
v_call: TRBV6-1; j_call: TRBJ1-6; clone_size: -; d_call: -; cdr3_length: 12; cdr3_aa: CASSYRDSPLHF; cdr3_nt: TGTGCCAGCAGTTATAGGGATTCACCCCTCCACTTT
v_call: TRBV7-8; j_call: TRBJ2-7; clone_size: -; d_call: TRBD2; cdr3_length: 20; cdr3_aa: CASSLGPGAQLAGQTYEQYF; cdr3_nt: TGTGCCAGCAGCTTAGGGCCTGGGGCTCAACTAGCGGGACAGACCTACGAGCAGTACTTC
v_call: TRBV29-1; j_call: TRBJ1-4; clone_size: many; d_call: -; cdr3_length: 13; cdr3_aa: CSVQRGVNEKLFF; cdr3_nt: TGCAGCGTTCAAAGGGGTGTTAATGAAAAACTGTTTTTT
v_call: TRBV7-9; j_call: TRBJ1-3; clone_size: -; d_call: -; cdr3_length: 15; cdr3_aa: CASSYARQPGNTIYF; cdr3_nt: TGTGCCAGCAGTTACGCCCGACAGCCCGGAAACACCATATATTTT
v_call: TRBV6-1; j_call: TRBJ2-1; clone_size: many; d_call: -; cdr3_length: 11; cdr3_aa: CASTTLNEQFF; cdr3_nt: TGTGCCAGCACCACACTCAATGAGCAGTTCTTC
v_call: TRBV28; j_call: TRBJ1-4; clone_size: -; d_call: -; cdr3_length: 15; cdr3_aa: CASSSAGTSDEKLFF; cdr3_nt: TGTGCCAGCAGTTCAGCCGGGACATCCGATGAAAAACTGTTTTTT
v_call: TRBV12-3/TRBV12-4; j_call: TRBJ1-5; clone_size: many; d_call: -; cdr3_length: 12; cdr3_aa: CASTFGGMAQHF; cdr3_nt: TGTGCCAGCACTTTCGGGGGGATGGCCCAGCATTTT
v_call: TRBV3-1; j_call: TRBJ2-7; clone_size: many; d_call: -; cdr3_length: 14; cdr3_aa: CASSQLSGPYEQYF; cdr3_nt: TGTGCCAGCAGCCAATTAAGCGGCCCCTACGAGCAGTACTTC
v_call: TRBV6-1; j_call: TRBJ2-3; clone_size: many; d_call: TRBD2; cdr3_length: 16; cdr3_aa: CASSEVGGGSTDTQYF; cdr3_nt: TGTGCCAGCAGTGAAGTGGGAGGCGGGAGTACAGATACGCAGTATTTT
v_call: TRBV20-1; j_call: TRBJ2-3; clone_size: -; d_call: -; cdr3_length: 15; cdr3_aa: CSASMSASGTDTQYF; cdr3_nt: TGCAGTGCTAGTATGTCTGCTAGCGGCACAGATACGCAGTATTTT
v_call: TRBV6-7; j_call: TRBJ1-4; clone_size: -; d_call: -; cdr3_length: 19; cdr3_aa: CASTSDRDIIRQMGEKLFF; cdr3_nt: TGTGCCAGCACCTCCGACCGGGACATCATACGACAGATGGGTGAAAAACTGTTTTTT
v_call: TRBV6-2/TRBV6-3; j_call: TRBJ1-2; clone_size: few; d_call: -; cdr3_length: 13; cdr3_aa: CASRGHGTGGYTF; cdr3_nt: TGTGCCAGCAGAGGCCACGGAACGGGTGGCTACACCTTC
v_call: TRBV20-1; j_call: TRBJ2-7; clone_size: many; d_call: TRBD2; cdr3_length: 16; cdr3_aa: CSARVAGLAGGIEQYF; cdr3_nt: TGCAGTGCTAGAGTCGCCGGACTAGCGGGAGGTATTGAGCAGTACTTC
v_call: TRBV28; j_call: TRBJ2-3; clone_size: many; d_call: -; cdr3_length: 15; cdr3_aa: CASSRLKTSTDTQYF; cdr3_nt: TGTGCCAGCAGCAGACTCAAGACTAGCACAGATACGCAGTATTTT
v_call: TRBV5-1; j_call: TRBJ2-2; clone_size: -; d_call: TRBD2; cdr3_length: 15; cdr3_aa: CASSPIAGADGELFF; cdr3_nt: TGCGCCAGCAGCCCGATAGCGGGAGCCGACGGGGAGCTGTTTTTT
v_call: TRBV6-2/TRBV6-3; j_call: TRBJ1-5; clone_size: few; d_call: -; cdr3_length: 15; cdr3_aa: CASRLDGYSNQPQHF; cdr3_nt: TGTGCCAGCAGACTGGACGGATATAGCAATCAGCCCCAGCATTTT